The sequence of this T cell receptor (beta chain) was determined in a study of early T cells in non-severe SARS-CoV-2 infection. Points from the study as a whole: Using VDJdb, the matching emphasized anti-spike CD8 responses while missing private and CD4 specificities.

The CDR3 is 14 residues long. Between the trimmed V and J ends, which lost 2 bases and 9 bases, there was a span of 11 bases. Germline V gene sequence: CDR1 SGHAT, CDR2 FQNNGV. Unique molecular identifiers tagged individual cDNA molecules. TCRdb reanalysed the 5' RACE reads using MiXCR and keeps one entry per CDR3 protein. This sample has some 70,000 distinct CDR3 sequences, with roughly 9.1% found just once. There are many counts of this clonotype. Its matching antigen is unknown. What was sequenced was whole blood. The V and J genes are TRBV11-2 and TRBJ1-6; D is perhaps TRBD1 (5 bases). The TCR originated in an adult who was a healthcare worker with PCR-confirmed SARS-CoV-2 infection or an uninfected control (not recorded which). CDR3 residues: CASSLFSGASPLHF. The CDR3 nucleotides are TGTGCCAGCAGCTTATTCAGCGGGGCTTCACCCCTCCACTTT.